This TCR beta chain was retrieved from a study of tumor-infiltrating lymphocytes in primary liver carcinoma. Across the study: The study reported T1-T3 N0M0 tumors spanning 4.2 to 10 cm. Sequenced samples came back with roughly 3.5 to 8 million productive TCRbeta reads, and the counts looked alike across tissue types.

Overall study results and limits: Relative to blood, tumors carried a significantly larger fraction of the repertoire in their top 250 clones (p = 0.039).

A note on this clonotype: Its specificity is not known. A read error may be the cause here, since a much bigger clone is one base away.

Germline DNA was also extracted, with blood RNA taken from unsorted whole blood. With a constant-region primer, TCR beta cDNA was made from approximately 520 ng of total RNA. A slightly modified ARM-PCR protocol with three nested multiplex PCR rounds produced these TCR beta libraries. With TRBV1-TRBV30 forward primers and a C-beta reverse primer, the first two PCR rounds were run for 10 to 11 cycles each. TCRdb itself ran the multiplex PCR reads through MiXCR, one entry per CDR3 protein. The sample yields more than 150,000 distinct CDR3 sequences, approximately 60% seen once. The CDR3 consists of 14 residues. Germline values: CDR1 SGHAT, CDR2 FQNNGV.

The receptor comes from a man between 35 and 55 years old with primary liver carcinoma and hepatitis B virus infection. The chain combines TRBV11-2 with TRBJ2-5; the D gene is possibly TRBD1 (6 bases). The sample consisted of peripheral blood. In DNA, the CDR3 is TGTGCCAGCAGCTTATCGACAGGTCAAGAGACCAAGTACTTC. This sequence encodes CASSLSTGQETKYF.